The entry that follows covers one T cell receptor beta chain sequence. Some clones are missing from TCRdb's copy, which holds only in-frame ones; the method was immunoSEQ multiplex PCR. The table shows about 300,000 clones, with under 90% occurring only once. These data come from a study of blood T cell repertoires in COVID-19. With 5 bases clipped from V and 4 bases from J, the junction kept 14 bases outside the gene matches. Germline values: CDR1 MNHEY, CDR2 SMNVEV (reference sequence). CDR3 size: 20 residues. The sequenced material came from PBMCs or T cells enriched from blood (not recorded which). The sequence was obtained from a man under 40 who had recovered from COVID-19. The V call is TRBV27, the J call TRBJ2-2, with 15 bases that match TRBD2. This CDR3 is CASSRASGLAGGPGTGELFF. The CDR3 coding sequence is TGTGCCAGCAGTCGCGCTTCCGGACTAGCGGGGGGGCCCGGCACCGGGGAGCTGTTTTTT.